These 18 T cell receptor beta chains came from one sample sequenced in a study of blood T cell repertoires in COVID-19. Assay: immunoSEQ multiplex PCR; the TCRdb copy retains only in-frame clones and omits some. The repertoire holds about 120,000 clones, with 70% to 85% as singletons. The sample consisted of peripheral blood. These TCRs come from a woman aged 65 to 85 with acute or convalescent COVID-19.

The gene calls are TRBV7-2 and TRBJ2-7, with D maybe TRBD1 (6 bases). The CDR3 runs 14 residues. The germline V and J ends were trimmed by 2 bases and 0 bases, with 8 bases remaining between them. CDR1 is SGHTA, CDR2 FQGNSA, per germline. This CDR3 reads CASSLRTDSYEQYF. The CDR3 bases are TGTGCCAGCAGCTTAAGGACAGACTCCTACGAGCAGTACTTC.

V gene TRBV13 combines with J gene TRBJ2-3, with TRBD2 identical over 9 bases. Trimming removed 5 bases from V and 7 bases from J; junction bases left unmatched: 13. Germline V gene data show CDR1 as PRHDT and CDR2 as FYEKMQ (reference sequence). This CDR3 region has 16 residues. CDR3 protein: CASSAIAGAQRYTQYF. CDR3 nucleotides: TGTGCCAGCAGCGCAATAGCGGGGGCCCAAAGATATACGCAGTATTTT.

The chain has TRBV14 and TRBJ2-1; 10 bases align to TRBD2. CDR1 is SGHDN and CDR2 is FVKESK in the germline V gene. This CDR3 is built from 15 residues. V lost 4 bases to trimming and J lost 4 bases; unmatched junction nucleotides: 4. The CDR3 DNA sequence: TGTGCCAGCAGCCCCGCAGCGGGGGGGTACAATGAGCAGTTCTTC. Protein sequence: CASSPAAGGYNEQFF.

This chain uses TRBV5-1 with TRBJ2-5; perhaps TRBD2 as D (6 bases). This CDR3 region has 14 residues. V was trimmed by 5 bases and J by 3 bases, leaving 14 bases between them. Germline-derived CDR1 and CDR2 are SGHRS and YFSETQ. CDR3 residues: CASRGGMPKETQYF. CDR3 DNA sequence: TGCGCCAGCAGAGGAGGGATGCCGAAAGAGACCCAGTACTTC.

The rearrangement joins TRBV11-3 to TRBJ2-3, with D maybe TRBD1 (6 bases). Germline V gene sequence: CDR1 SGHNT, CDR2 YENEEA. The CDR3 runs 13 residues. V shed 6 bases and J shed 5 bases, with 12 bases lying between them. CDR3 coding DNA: TGTGCCAGCAGACACAGGGTGGGAGATACGCAGTATTTT. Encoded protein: CASRHRVGDTQYF.

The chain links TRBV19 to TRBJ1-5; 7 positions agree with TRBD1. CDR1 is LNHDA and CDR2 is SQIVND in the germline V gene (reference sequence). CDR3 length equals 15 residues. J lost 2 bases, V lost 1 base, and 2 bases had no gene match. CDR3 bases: TGTGCCAGTAGTATAGGACAGGGCGGCAATCAGCCCCAGCATTTT. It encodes CASSIGQGGNQPQHF.

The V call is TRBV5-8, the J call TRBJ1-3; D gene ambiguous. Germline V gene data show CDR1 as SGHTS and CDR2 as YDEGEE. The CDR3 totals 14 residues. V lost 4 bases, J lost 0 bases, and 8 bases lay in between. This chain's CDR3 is CASSRDLSGNTIYF. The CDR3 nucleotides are TGTGCCAGCAGCCGGGATCTCTCTGGAAACACCATATATTTT.

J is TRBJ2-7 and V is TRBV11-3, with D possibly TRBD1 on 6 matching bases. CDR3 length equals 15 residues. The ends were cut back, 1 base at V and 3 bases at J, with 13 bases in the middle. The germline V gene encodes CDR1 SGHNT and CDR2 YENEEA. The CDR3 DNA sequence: TGTGCCAGCAGCTTAGGCTTGACAGGAGGCTACGAGCAGTACTTC. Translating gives CASSLGLTGGYEQYF.

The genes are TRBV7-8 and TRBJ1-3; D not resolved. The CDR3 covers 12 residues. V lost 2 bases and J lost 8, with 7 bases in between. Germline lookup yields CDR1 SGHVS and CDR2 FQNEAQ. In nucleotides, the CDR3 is TGTGCCAGCAGCTTAAACCAGGACACCATATATTTT. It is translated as CASSLNQDTIYF.

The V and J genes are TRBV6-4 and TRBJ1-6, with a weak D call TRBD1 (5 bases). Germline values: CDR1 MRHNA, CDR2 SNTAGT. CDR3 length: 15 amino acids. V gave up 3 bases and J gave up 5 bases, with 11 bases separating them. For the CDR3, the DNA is TGTGCCAGCAGTGAGACCGCAGGGAATAATTCACCCCTCCACTTT. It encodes CASSETAGNNSPLHF.

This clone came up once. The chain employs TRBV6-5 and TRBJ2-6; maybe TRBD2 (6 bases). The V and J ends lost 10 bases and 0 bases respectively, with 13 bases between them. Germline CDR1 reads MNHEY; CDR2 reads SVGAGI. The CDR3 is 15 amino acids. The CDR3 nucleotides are TGTGCCATCCGGGACTCCTACTCTGGGGCCAACGTCCTGACTTTC. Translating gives CAIRDSYSGANVLTF.

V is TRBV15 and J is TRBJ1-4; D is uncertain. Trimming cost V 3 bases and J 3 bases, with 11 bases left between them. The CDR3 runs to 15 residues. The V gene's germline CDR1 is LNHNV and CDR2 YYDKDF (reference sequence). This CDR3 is CATSRSLNANEKLFF. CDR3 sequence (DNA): TGTGCCACCAGCAGGTCCCTTAATGCTAATGAAAAACTGTTTTTT.

CDR3 amino acids: CASSSGQGAKELFF. In nucleotides, the CDR3 is TGTGCCAGCAGCTCCGGACAGGGGGCTAAGGAGCTGTTTTTT. This chain connects TRBV7-7 to TRBJ2-2; 11 bases match TRBD1. CDR1 is SSHAT, CDR2 FNYEAQ, per germline (reference sequence). The CDR3 has 14 amino acids. J was trimmed by 10 bases and V by 4 bases; bases with no gene match: 5.

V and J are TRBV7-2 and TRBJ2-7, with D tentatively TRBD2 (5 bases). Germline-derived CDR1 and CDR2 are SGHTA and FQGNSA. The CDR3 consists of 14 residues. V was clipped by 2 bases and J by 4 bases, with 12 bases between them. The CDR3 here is CASSLTSYLYEQYF. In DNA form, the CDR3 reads TGTGCCAGCAGCTTAACTAGTTACCTATACGAGCAGTACTTC.

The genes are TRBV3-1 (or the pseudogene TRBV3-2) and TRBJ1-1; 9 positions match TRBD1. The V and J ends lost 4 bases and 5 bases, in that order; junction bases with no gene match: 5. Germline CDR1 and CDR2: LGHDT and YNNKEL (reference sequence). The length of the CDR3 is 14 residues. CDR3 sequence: CASSLQGASTEAFF. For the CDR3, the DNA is TGTGCCAGCAGCCTACAGGGGGCGAGTACTGAAGCTTTCTTT.

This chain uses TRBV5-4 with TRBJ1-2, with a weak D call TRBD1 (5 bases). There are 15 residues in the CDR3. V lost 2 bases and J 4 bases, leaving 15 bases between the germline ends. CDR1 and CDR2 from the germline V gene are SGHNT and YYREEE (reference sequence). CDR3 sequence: CASSFQGRVFYGYTF. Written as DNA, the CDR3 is TGTGCCAGCAGCTTCCAGGGCCGGGTATTCTATGGCTACACCTTC.

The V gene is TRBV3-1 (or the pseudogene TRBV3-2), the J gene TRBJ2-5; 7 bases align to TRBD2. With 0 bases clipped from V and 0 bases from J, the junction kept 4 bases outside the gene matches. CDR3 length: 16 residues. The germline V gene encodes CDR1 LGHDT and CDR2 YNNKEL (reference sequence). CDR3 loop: CASSQEKAGYQETQYF. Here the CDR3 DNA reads TGTGCCAGCAGCCAAGAAAAAGCGGGGTACCAAGAGACCCAGTACTTC.

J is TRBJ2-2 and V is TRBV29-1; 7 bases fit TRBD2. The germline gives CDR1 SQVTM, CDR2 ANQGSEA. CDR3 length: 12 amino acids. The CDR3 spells CAGEGNTGELFF. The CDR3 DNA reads TGCGCCGGGGAGGGGAACACCGGGGAGCTGTTTTTT.